The next 12 T cell receptor beta chains were all read from a single sample in a study of cytomegalovirus exposure and HLA in healthy donors. Primers included in the PCR were 60 Vbeta and 13 Jbeta primers. The method was immunoSEQ multiplex PCR; TCRdb's version includes in-frame clones alone and lacks a portion of them. Of a few hundred thousand clones listed, under 80% were seen once; the top ten hold under 3%. Sequencing was performed on PBMCs. The receptors were gathered from a female donor in good health and CMV-seronegative.

The V gene is TRBV7-9, the J gene TRBJ2-1; 12 bases line up with TRBD2. The germline gives CDR1 SEHNR, CDR2 FQNEAQ (reference sequence). V shed 4 bases, J shed 4 bases, and the junction held 8 bases outside the gene matches. This CDR3 comprises 17 residues. The CDR3 loop reads CASSSSSTSGSYNEQFF. As DNA, the CDR3 is TGTGCCAGCAGCTCAAGCTCGACTAGCGGGAGTTACAATGAGCAGTTCTTC.

The rearrangement links TRBV28 to TRBJ2-3, with TRBD2 matching 9 bases. Germline loops: CDR1 MDHEN, CDR2 SYDVKM. After removal of 3 bases from V and 0 bases from J, the junction contained 10 bases not matched to a gene. This CDR3 is 18 amino acids long. Written as DNA, the CDR3 is TGTGCCAGCAGTTTTTCGCTGACTAGCGGACATAGCACAGATACGCAGTATTTT. Translated: CASSFSLTSGHSTDTQYF. The full variable domain, with the rest looked up from reference TRBV28 and TRBJ2-3, is DVKVTQSSRYLVKRTGEKVFLECVQDMDHENMFWYRQDPGLGLRLIYFSYDVKMKEKGDIPEGYSVSREKKERFSLILESASTNQTSMYLCASSFSLTSGHSTDTQYFGPGTRLTVL.

The CDR3 is CASSLGSRGTEAFF. Here the CDR3 DNA reads TGCGCCAGCAGCTTGGGTAGTAGAGGCACTGAAGCTTTCTTT. The chain employs TRBV5-1 and TRBJ1-1, with unresolved D. Germline-derived CDR1 and CDR2 are SGHRS and YFSETQ. The germline V and J ends were trimmed by 0 bases and 4 bases, with 10 bases remaining between them. The CDR3 sequence is 14 residues long.

The V and J genes are TRBV4-1 and TRBJ1-1, with 7 bases fitting TRBD1. Germline lookup yields CDR1 MGHRA and CDR2 YSYEKL. The ends lost 1 base at V and 1 base at J; junction bases unmatched: 6. The CDR3 is made up of 16 amino acids. The DNA of the CDR3 is TGCGCCAGCAGCCAAGCCGCGGGACAGACGAACACTGAAGCTTTCTTT. Protein product: CASSQAAGQTNTEAFF.

The table lists this clone with a few counts. The V and J genes are TRBV28 and TRBJ2-1; possible D gene TRBD2, 6 bases. V dropped 3 bases and J dropped 0 bases, with 12 bases sitting between them. Germline CDR1 and CDR2: MDHEN and SYDVKM. The CDR3 is 16 residues long. CDR3 loop: CASSFFGGSSYNEQFF. CDR3 in DNA: TGTGCCAGCAGTTTCTTCGGGGGAAGCTCCTACAATGAGCAGTTCTTC.

V and J are TRBV10-3 and TRBJ1-4, with 8 nucleotides matching TRBD1. The CDR3 is 16 residues long. J gave up 2 bases and V 2 bases, and 4 bases lay outside the gene matches. Germline V CDR1 and CDR2: ENHRY, SYGVKD. CDR3 DNA: TGTGCCATCAGTGAGGGCAGGGGGCTGACTAATGAAAAACTGTTTTTT. This codes for CAISEGRGLTNEKLFF.

This clone was counted a few times. The chain is built from TRBV11-3 and TRBJ2-1; D perhaps matches TRBD2 (5 bases). In germline, CDR1 is SGHNT, CDR2 YENEEA. The CDR3 spans 14 residues. V was shortened by 6 bases and J by 0 bases, with 9 bases between the two germline ends. The CDR3 region has the DNA TGTGCCAGCAGACGAGGGAGCTCCTACAATGAGCAGTTCTTC. Translating it yields CASRRGSSYNEQFF.

The chain couples TRBV19 to TRBJ1-5; TRBD1 matches 7 bases. CDR3 length equals 15 residues. With 4 bases clipped from V and 5 bases from J, the junction kept 8 bases outside the gene matches. Germline V gene sequence: CDR1 LNHDA, CDR2 SQIVND (reference sequence). Written as DNA, the CDR3 is TGTGCCAGTAGTAACCGACAGGGTGTGGATCAGCCCCAGCATTTT. Amino acid sequence: CASSNRQGVDQPQHF. Full variable domain (outside the CDR3, taken from reference TRBV19 and TRBJ1-5): DGGITQSPKYLFRKEGQNVTLSCEQNLNHDAMYWYRQDPGQGLRLIYYSQIVNDFQKGDIAEGYSVSREKKESFPLTVTSAQKNPTAFYLCASSNRQGVDQPQHFGDGTRLSIL.

The V call is TRBV10-3, the J call TRBJ2-2; 8 nucleotides align to TRBD1. Unmatched junction bases numbered 1, after V lost 0 bases and J lost 1 base. The CDR3 is 16 residues long. In germline, CDR1 is ENHRY, CDR2 SYGVKD. CDR3 sequence reads: CAISESGQGNTGELFF. The CDR3 DNA reads TGTGCCATCAGTGAGTCCGGACAGGGGAACACCGGGGAGCTGTTTTTT.

The J gene is TRBJ2-2, the V gene TRBV7-7, with a tentative D call TRBD2 (5 bases). This CDR3 region has 16 residues. CDR1 and CDR2 from the germline V gene are SSHAT and FNYEAQ (reference sequence). Trimming took off 5 bases at V and 2 bases at J, with 15 bases between the two ends. Here the CDR3 DNA reads TGTGCCAGCAGCACCCGGACTCCTCCCAACACCGGGGAGCTGTTTTTT. Amino acids: CASSTRTPPNTGELFF.

This clone was counted a single time. The genes are TRBV10-3 and TRBJ2-3, with 10 nucleotides matching TRBD2. V trimming: 3 bases; J trimming: 3 bases; junction bases outside the gene matches: 9. The length of the CDR3 is 17 residues. Germline-derived CDR1 and CDR2 are ENHRY and SYGVKD. The chain's CDR3 is CAISDPIAGGGTDTQYF. CDR3 nucleotides: TGTGCCATCAGTGATCCGATAGCGGGAGGAGGAACAGATACGCAGTATTTT.

The CDR3, as DNA: TGCAGCGTTGTGATAGGGGACACCTACGAGCAGTACTTC. Translation: CSVVIGDTYEQYF. This sequence joins TRBV29-1 and TRBJ2-7, with a possible D match to TRBD1 (6 bases). CDR3 size: 13 residues. Germline CDR1 and CDR2: SQVTM and ANQGSEA. Between the trimmed V and J ends, which lost 4 bases and 2 bases, there was a span of 12 bases.